This TCR beta chain was observed in a study of blood T cell repertoires in COVID-19. Only in-frame clones appear in the TCRdb table, and some are missing; sequencing was by immunoSEQ multiplex PCR. Among some 47,000 clones listed, about 86% were seen once. The germline CDR1 and CDR2 sequences are SGDLS and YYNGEE. V trimming: 6 bases; J trimming: 0 bases; junction bases outside the gene matches: 2. CDR3 length: 14 residues. Source material: peripheral blood. The sequence was collected from a woman of 80 years or more with acute or convalescent COVID-19. The gene calls are TRBV9 and TRBJ2-3, with 9 bases aligning to TRBD2. CDR3 sequence: CASKGTSSTDTQYF. The CDR3 DNA sequence: TGTGCCAGCAAGGGGACTAGCAGCACAGATACGCAGTATTTT.